This TCR beta chain was found in a study of tumor-infiltrating lymphocytes in oesophageal squamous cell carcinoma. TCRdb independently ran MiXCR on the PCR reads; one entry per CDR3 protein. In the table there are roughly 3,800 distinct CDR3 sequences, approximately 19% of which are singletons. Germline trimming cut 7 bases from V and 2 bases from J; bases unmatched to any gene: 5. This CDR3 has 14 amino acids. From germline, CDR1 is MNHNS and CDR2 SASEGT. In this sample, this clonotype is medium-sized. The chain links TRBV6-1 to TRBJ1-5, with 7 bases aligning to TRBD1. The TCR comes from a male donor with esophageal squamous cell carcinoma. The specimen was normal esophageal tissue next to the tumor. The CDR3 DNA reads as TGTGCCAGCACTGACGGGACAGGCAATCAGCCCCAGCATTTT. Translation gives CASTDGTGNQPQHF.